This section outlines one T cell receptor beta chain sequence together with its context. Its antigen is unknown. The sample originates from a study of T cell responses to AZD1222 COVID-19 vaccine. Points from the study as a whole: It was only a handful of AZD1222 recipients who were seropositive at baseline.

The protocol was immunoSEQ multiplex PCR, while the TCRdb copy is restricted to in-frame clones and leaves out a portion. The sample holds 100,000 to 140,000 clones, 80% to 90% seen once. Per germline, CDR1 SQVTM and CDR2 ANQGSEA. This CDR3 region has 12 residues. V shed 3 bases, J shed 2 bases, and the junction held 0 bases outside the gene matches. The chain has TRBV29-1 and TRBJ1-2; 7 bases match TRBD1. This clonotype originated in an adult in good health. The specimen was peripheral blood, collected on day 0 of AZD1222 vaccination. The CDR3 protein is CSVEDRNYGYTF. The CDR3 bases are TGCAGCGTTGAGGACAGGAACTATGGCTACACCTTC.